Listed here are 19 T cell receptor beta chains from one sample, sequenced in a study of blood T cell repertoires in COVID-19. Clones were read by immunoSEQ multiplex PCR, and TCRdb kept only the in-frame ones, dropping some. The table shows approximately 85,000 clones, with roughly 86% occurring only once. The sequenced sample consisted of peripheral blood. These receptors all come from a woman older than 75 in a cohort sampled during active or convalescent COVID-19.

The CDR3 sequence: CASSSPTSPNEQFF. DNA for the CDR3: TGTGCCAGCAGCTCCCCGACTAGCCCCAATGAGCAGTTCTTC. The rearrangement joins TRBV5-6 to TRBJ2-1, with 7 bases aligning to TRBD2. CDR1 is SGHDT and CDR2 is YYEEEE in the germline V gene. Trimming at V came to 3 bases and at J to 6 bases, leaving 6 bases not matched to a gene. CDR3 size: 14 residues. Looking up the rest from reference TRBV5-6 and TRBJ2-1 gives the full variable domain: DAGVTQSPTHLIKTRGQQVTLRCSPKSGHDTVSWYQQALGQGPQFIFQYYEEEERQRGNFPDRFSGHQFPNYSSELNVNALLLGDSALYLCASSSPTSPNEQFFGPGTRLTVL.

The chain carries TRBV24-1 and TRBJ2-5; 10 bases agree with TRBD2. The germline CDR1 and CDR2 sequences are KGHDR and SFDVKD. The CDR3 is made up of 17 amino acids. J lost 0 bases, V lost 4 bases, and 7 bases had no gene match. This CDR3 reads CATSDNGLAAYQETQYF. CDR3 in DNA: TGTGCCACCAGTGACAATGGACTAGCGGCCTACCAAGAGACCCAGTACTTC.

This clone appeared once. The chain is built from TRBV5-4 and TRBJ2-2, with 7 bases matching TRBD1. CDR1 is SGHNT and CDR2 is YYREEE in the germline V gene (reference sequence). The CDR3 contains 16 residues. Trimming cost V 3 bases and J 4 bases; bases outside gene matches: 9. The CDR3: CASSSSSGTATGELFF. CDR3 coding DNA: TGTGCCAGCAGCTCAAGCTCCGGGACAGCCACCGGGGAGCTGTTTTTT.

J is TRBJ1-2 and V is TRBV6-5; D is ambiguous. The germline V gene encodes CDR1 MNHEY and CDR2 SVGAGI. CDR3 length equals 13 residues. The germline V and J ends were trimmed by 6 bases and 8 bases, with 16 bases remaining between them. In DNA form, the CDR3 reads TGTGCCAGCAGCCCAGAGGGCGCCCGGGGCTACACCTTC. Translated, it gives CASSPEGARGYTF.

This chain joins TRBV2 and TRBJ1-2; D unresolved. Trimming removed 6 bases from V and 5 bases from J, with 25 bases in between. There are 17 residues in the CDR3. Germline V CDR1 and CDR2: SNHLY, FYNNEI. CDR3 sequence reads: CASREVGSGATVYGYTF. As DNA, the CDR3 is TGTGCCAGCAGAGAGGTCGGTAGCGGTGCTACGGTTTATGGCTACACCTTC.

CDR3 residues: CASSRNIAGGSGEQFF. DNA of the CDR3: TGTGCCAGCAGCCGCAATATAGCGGGAGGGAGTGGTGAGCAGTTCTTC. This chain uses TRBV3-1 (or the pseudogene TRBV3-2) with TRBJ2-1, with 11 positions matching TRBD2. The junction had 11 bases not matched to a gene; V was cut back by 4 bases and J by 9 bases. This CDR3 comprises 16 residues. Germline CDR1 is LGHDT and CDR2 is YNNKEL (reference sequence).

The rearrangement joins TRBV19 to TRBJ1-4, with D perhaps matching TRBD1 (5 bases). The CDR3 has 15 amino acids. Germline V gene sequence: CDR1 LNHDA, CDR2 SQIVND (reference sequence). V was shortened by 5 bases and J by 6 bases, with 16 bases between the two germline ends. This chain's CDR3 is CASSQGAIRDEKLFF. The CDR3 DNA follows: TGTGCCAGTAGTCAAGGGGCGATTAGGGATGAAAAACTGTTTTTT.

This chain joins TRBV28 and TRBJ1-5, with D possibly matching TRBD1 (6 bases). Germline lookup yields CDR1 MDHEN and CDR2 SYDVKM. The CDR3 sequence is 14 residues long. V was cut by 6 bases and J by 6 bases, with 15 bases left in between. The CDR3 nucleotides read TGTGCCAGCAGCCTCACAGGGTTAGCTCAGCCCCAGCATTTT. It translates to CASSLTGLAQPQHF.

The rearrangement uses TRBV19 and TRBJ1-5, with 7 nucleotides matching TRBD1. Germline lookup yields CDR1 LNHDA and CDR2 SQIVND (reference sequence). J lost 1 base, V lost 7 bases, and 10 bases had no gene match. The CDR3 totals 16 residues. The CDR3 sequence is CASTFRTGGSNQPQHF. CDR3 bases: TGTGCCAGTACCTTCAGGACAGGCGGGAGCAATCAGCCCCAGCATTTT. Combining the CDR3 with reference TRBV19 and TRBJ1-5 gives the whole variable domain DGGITQSPKYLFRKEGQNVTLSCEQNLNHDAMYWYRQDPGQGLRLIYYSQIVNDFQKGDIAEGYSVSREKKESFPLTVTSAQKNPTAFYLCASTFRTGGSNQPQHFGDGTRLSIL.

The rearrangement uses TRBV5-6 and TRBJ2-1, with TRBD2 matching over 11 bases. CDR3 length: 14 amino acids. The germline CDR1 and CDR2 sequences are SGHDT and YYEEEE. J gave up 9 bases and V 4 bases, and 6 bases lay outside the gene matches. CDR3 residues: CASSRSGRAGEQFF. CDR3 in DNA: TGTGCCAGCAGCCGTAGCGGGAGGGCGGGTGAGCAGTTCTTC.

CDR3 amino acids: CASSIAPGLAGGETQYF. CDR3 coding DNA: TGTGCCAGTAGTATAGCACCGGGACTAGCGGGAGGCGAGACCCAGTACTTC. This chain links TRBV19 with TRBJ2-5, with 15 bases matching TRBD2. The CDR3 has 17 residues. V trimming: 1 base; J trimming: 5 bases; junction bases outside the gene matches: 5. Germline assignment: CDR1 LNHDA and CDR2 SQIVND (reference sequence).

The chain has TRBV7-2 and TRBJ2-7; weak D call: TRBD2 (6 bases). Looked up from germline, CDR1 is SGHTA and CDR2 is FQGNSA. Trimming pared 3 bases from V and 7 bases from J, leaving 16 bases between. The CDR3 sequence is 14 residues long. CDR3 in DNA: TGTGCCAGCAGCTTCGTACAGAGGGCGGGGGAGCAGTACTTC. It yields the protein CASSFVQRAGEQYF.

The chain carries TRBV6-1 and TRBJ2-2; D is unclear. Trimming pared 3 bases from V and 6 bases from J, leaving 17 bases between. The CDR3 has 16 residues. In germline, CDR1 is MNHNS, CDR2 SASEGT. As DNA, the CDR3 is TGTGCCAGCAGTGATTTTGCCCCTAACTTGGCCGGGGAGCTGTTTTTT. Protein: CASSDFAPNLAGELFF.

This chain joins TRBV6-5 and TRBJ1-1, with D possibly TRBD1 on 5 matching bases. CDR1 and CDR2 (germline): MNHEY, SVGAGI. This CDR3 is 14 amino acids long. Trimming cost V 5 bases and J 4 bases, with 14 bases left between them. This CDR3 reads CASSRPPGGTEAFF. The CDR3 nucleotides are TGTGCCAGCAGTCGACCTCCCGGGGGCACTGAAGCTTTCTTT.

The chain links TRBV10-2 to TRBJ1-5; D uncertain. CDR3 length: 12 amino acids. Germline CDR1 is WSHSY and CDR2 is SAAADI. V lost 6 bases and J 3 bases, leaving 6 bases between the germline ends. The CDR3 DNA reads TGCGCCAGCAGCCTTTACAATCAGCCCCAGCATTTT. Its protein product is CASSLYNQPQHF.

This clone came up a few times. The V call is TRBV5-1, the J call TRBJ1-4; perhaps TRBD1 as D (5 bases). Trimming shortened V by 4 bases and J by 3 bases, and 10 bases separated the two germline ends. CDR1 and CDR2 (germline): SGHRS, YFSETQ. The CDR3 is 14 amino acids. For the CDR3, the DNA is TGCGCCAGCAGCGGCGGGGGAGCTAATGAAAAACTGTTTTTT. This gives the protein CASSGGGANEKLFF.

The chain carries TRBV9 and TRBJ1-1, with 8 bases identical to TRBD1. This CDR3 comprises 16 residues. CDR1 is SGDLS and CDR2 is YYNGEE in the germline V gene. V lost 0 bases and J lost 5; bases outside the gene matches: 9. CDR3 loop: CASSVAQGAVGTEAFF. DNA of the CDR3: TGTGCCAGCAGCGTAGCTCAGGGGGCGGTGGGGACTGAAGCTTTCTTT.

The genes are TRBV5-1 and TRBJ1-4, with TRBD1 as a possible D gene (5 bases). The CDR3 spans 13 residues. Trimming removed 6 bases at V and 7 bases at J, with 13 bases between. CDR1 is SGHRS, CDR2 YFSETQ, per germline. Written as DNA, the CDR3 is TGCGCCAGCACCCAGGGTATGGGTGAAAAACTGTTTTTT. Amino acid sequence: CASTQGMGEKLFF.

V usage is TRBV6-2 or TRBV6-3 and J usage is TRBJ2-7; tentative D call: TRBD2 (6 bases). Trimming stripped 4 bases from V and 3 bases from J, with 10 bases between. Germline CDR1 MNHEY, CDR2 SVGEGT. The CDR3 spans 13 residues. CDR3 sequence (DNA): TGTGCCAGCAGTTTTCTAGCGAACTACGAGCAGTACTTC. Translated: CASSFLANYEQYF.